The clone carrying this TCR beta chain was detected ten times or more. Its antigen is still unknown. MiXCR was run by TCRdb on the 5' RACE reads, yielding one entry per CDR3 protein. The sample holds 250,000 or so distinct CDR3 sequences, 8.5% to 9.5% seen once. The data stem from a study of T-cell memory formation after mild COVID-19. The study, taken as a whole, reports: Clones that contracted from day 15 to 85 had balanced CD4/CD8; later expanders were CD4+ biased.

Germline V gives CDR1 KGHDR, CDR2 SFDVKD. This CDR3 comprises 13 residues. V was cut by 1 base and J by 12 bases, with 12 bases left in between. This clonotype originated in a young man who had mild COVID-19 (a few samples of this study predate the infection). Cell type and time point are not known. Sequencing was done on a sample of PBMCs or a T cell subset sorted from them (not recorded which). The chain recombines TRBV24-1 with TRBJ2-1; either TRBD1 or TRBD2 may fit D (6 bases each). The CDR3 spells CATSDFVGGGQFF. The CDR3 DNA follows: TGTGCCACCAGTGATTTCGTCGGAGGGGGGCAGTTCTTC.